This T cell receptor (beta chain) was sequenced in a study of cytomegalovirus exposure and HLA in healthy donors. This PCR relied on a set of 60 Vbeta primers and 13 Jbeta primers. The data were produced by immunoSEQ multiplex PCR, yet TCRdb's version contains in-frame clones alone and is incomplete. The data hold about 160,000 clones, with about three quarters observed a single time. Whole-study results and caveats: As immune exposure information, only CMV serostatus was available. For most TCR sequences rarity was the rule, although some public TCRs occurred in many donors.

V was trimmed by 1 base and J by 4 bases, leaving 13 bases between them. The length of the CDR3 is 15 residues. Germline V gene lookup returns CDR1 LGHNA and CDR2 YSLEER. As regards this clone: Antigen unknown.

The source of this sequence is a female donor in good health and CMV-seronegative. This chain connects TRBV4-3 to TRBJ1-2; maybe TRBD1 (5 bases). The sequenced sample was PBMCs. The CDR3 DNA is TGCGCCAGCAGCCAAGGGCAGGGCGCTGGCTATGGCTACACCTTC. Its protein is CASSQGQGAGYGYTF.